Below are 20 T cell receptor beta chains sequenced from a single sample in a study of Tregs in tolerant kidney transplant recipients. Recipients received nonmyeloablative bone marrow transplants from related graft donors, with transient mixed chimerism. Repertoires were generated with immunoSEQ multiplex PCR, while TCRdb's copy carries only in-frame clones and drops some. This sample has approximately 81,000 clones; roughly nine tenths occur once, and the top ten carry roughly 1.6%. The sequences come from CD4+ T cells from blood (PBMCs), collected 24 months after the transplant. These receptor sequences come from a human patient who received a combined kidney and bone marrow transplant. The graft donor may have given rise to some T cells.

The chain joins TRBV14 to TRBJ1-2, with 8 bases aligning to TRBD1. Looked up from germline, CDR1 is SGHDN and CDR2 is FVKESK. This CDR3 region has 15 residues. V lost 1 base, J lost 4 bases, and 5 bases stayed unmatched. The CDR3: CASSQVGDRGYGYTF. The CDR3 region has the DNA TGTGCCAGCAGCCAAGTAGGAGACAGGGGCTATGGCTACACCTTC.

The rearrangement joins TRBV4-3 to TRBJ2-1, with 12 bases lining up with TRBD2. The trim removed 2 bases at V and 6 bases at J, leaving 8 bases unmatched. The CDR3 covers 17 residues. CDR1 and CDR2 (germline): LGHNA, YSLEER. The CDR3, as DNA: TGCGCCAGCAGCCAACCAGTTACTAGCGGGAGGACCAATGAGCAGTTCTTC. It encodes CASSQPVTSGRTNEQFF.

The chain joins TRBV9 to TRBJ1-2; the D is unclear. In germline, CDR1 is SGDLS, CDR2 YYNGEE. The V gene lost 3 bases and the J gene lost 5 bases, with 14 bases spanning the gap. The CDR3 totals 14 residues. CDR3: CASSGSGNSYGYTF. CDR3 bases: TGTGCCAGCAGCGGGTCCGGTAATTCTTATGGCTACACCTTC.

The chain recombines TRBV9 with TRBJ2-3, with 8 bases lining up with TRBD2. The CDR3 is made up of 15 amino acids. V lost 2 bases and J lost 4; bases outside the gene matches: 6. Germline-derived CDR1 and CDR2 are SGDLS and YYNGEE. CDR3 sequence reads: CASSVAGGWADTQYF. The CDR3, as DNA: TGTGCCAGCAGCGTCGCGGGGGGATGGGCAGATACGCAGTATTTT.

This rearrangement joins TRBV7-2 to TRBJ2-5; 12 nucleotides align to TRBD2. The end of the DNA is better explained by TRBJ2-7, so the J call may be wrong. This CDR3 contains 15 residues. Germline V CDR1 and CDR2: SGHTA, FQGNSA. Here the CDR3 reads CASSPGTSGYYEQYF. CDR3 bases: TGTGCCAGCAGCCCAGGGACTAGCGGGTACTACGAGCAGTACTTC.

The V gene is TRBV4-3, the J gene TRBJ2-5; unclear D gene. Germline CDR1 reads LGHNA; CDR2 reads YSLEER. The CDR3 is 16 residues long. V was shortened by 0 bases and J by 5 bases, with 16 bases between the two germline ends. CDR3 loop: CASSQDLATSRETQYF. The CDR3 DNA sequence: TGCGCCAGCAGCCAAGATTTAGCCACCTCTAGGGAGACCCAGTACTTC.

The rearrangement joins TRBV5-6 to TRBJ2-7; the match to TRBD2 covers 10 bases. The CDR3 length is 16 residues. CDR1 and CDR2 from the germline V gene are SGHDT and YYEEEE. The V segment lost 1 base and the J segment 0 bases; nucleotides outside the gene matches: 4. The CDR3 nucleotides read TGTGCCAGCAGCTTGAAGCGGGGGGGCGTCTCCTACGAGCAGTACTTC. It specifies CASSLKRGGVSYEQYF.

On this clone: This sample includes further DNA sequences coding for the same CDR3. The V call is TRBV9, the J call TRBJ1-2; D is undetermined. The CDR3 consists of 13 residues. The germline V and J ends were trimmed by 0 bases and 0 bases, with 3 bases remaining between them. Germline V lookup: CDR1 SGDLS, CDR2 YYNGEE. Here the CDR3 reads CASSVDSNYGYTF. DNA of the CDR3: TGTGCCAGCAGCGTAGACTCTAACTATGGCTACACCTTC.

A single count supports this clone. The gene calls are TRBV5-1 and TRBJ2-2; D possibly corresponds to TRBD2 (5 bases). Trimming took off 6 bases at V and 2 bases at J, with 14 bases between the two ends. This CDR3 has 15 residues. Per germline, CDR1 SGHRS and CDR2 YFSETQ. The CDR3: CASTSGGSNTGELFF. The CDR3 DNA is TGCGCCAGCACCAGTGGAGGATCAAACACCGGGGAGCTGTTTTTT.

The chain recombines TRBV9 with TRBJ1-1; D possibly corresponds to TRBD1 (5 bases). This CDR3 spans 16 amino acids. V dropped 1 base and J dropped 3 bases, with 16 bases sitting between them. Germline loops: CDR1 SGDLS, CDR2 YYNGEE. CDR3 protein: CASSVSLRGPDTEAFF. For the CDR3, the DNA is TGTGCCAGCAGCGTAAGCTTAAGGGGTCCGGACACTGAAGCTTTCTTT.

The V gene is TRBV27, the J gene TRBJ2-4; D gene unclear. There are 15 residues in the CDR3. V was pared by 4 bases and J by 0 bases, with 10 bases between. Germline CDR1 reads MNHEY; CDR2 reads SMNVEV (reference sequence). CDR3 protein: CASSSQVRAKNIQYF. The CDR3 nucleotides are TGTGCCAGCAGTTCCCAAGTTAGAGCCAAAAACATTCAGTACTTC.

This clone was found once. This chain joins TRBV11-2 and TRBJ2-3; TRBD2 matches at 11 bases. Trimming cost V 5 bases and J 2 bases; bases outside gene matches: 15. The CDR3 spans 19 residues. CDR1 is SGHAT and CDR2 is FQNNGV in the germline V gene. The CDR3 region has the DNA TGTGCCAGCAGCCCAACTCTCGGGCTAGCGGGGGGAAACACAGATACGCAGTATTTT. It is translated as CASSPTLGLAGGNTDTQYF.

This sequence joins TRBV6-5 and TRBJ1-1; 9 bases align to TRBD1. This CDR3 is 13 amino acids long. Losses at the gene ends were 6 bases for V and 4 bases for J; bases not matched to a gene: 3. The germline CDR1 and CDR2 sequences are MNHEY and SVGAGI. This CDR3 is CASRGTGRTEAFF. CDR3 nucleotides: TGTGCCAGCAGAGGGACAGGGCGCACTGAAGCTTTCTTT.

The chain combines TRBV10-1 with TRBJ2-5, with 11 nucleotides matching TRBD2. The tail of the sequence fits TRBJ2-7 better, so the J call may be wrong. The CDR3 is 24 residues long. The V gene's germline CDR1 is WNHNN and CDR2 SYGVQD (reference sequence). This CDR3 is CASSEDDYWTGIRGLAEGPYEQYF. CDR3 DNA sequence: TGCGCCAGCAGTGAGGATGATTACTGGACAGGGATAAGGGGACTAGCGGAAGGACCCTACGAGCAGTACTTC.

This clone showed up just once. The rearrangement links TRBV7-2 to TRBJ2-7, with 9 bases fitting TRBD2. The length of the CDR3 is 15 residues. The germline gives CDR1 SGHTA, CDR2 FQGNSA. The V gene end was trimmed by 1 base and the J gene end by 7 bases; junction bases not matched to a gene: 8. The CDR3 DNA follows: TGTGCCAGCAGCTTAGAAGGGACTAGCCTGAGAGAGCAGTACTTC. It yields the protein CASSLEGTSLREQYF.

The CDR3 loop reads CASSLDGDYEQYF. The DNA of the CDR3 is TGCGCCAGCAGCTTGGACGGAGACTACGAGCAGTACTTC. The genes are TRBV5-1 and TRBJ2-7; D not certain. Germline CDR1 SGHRS, CDR2 YFSETQ. This CDR3 has 13 residues. Trimming removed 0 bases at V and 3 bases at J, with 7 bases between.

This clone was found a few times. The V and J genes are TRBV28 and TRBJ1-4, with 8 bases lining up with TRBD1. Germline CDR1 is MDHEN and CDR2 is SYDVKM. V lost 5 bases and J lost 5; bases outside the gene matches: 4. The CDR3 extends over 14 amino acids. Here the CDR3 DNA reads TGTGCCAGCAGTCTACAGGGGGGAAATGAAAAACTGTTTTTT. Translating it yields CASSLQGGNEKLFF.

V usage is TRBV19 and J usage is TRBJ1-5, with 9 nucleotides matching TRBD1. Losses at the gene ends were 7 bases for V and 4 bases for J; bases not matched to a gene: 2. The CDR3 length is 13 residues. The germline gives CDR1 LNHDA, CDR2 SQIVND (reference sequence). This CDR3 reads CASTGQGNQPQHF. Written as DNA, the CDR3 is TGTGCCAGTACAGGACAGGGGAATCAGCCCCAGCATTTT.

CDR3 DNA: TGTGCCAGTAGTTCAGGGGCCAGCTCTGGGGCCAACGTCCTGACTTTC. It encodes CASSSGASSGANVLTF. The chain joins TRBV19 to TRBJ2-6; D may be TRBD1 (6 bases). V dropped 5 bases and J dropped 0 bases, with 11 bases sitting between them. Germline V gene sequence: CDR1 LNHDA, CDR2 SQIVND (reference sequence). This CDR3 is 16 amino acids long.

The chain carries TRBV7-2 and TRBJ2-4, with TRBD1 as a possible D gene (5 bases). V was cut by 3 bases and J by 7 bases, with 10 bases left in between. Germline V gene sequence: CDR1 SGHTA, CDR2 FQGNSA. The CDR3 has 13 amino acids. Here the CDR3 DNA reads TGTGCCAGCAGCTTCGGCAGGGCTAACATTCAGTACTTC. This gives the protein CASSFGRANIQYF.